Below are 11 T cell receptor beta chains sequenced from a single sample in a study of blood T cell repertoires in COVID-19. Clones were read by immunoSEQ multiplex PCR, and TCRdb kept only the in-frame ones, dropping some. Of around 100,000 clones listed, about 90% are singletons. The material sequenced was peripheral blood. Receptors were obtained from a human donor in a cohort sampled during active COVID-19.

This clone was recorded a few times. V usage is TRBV7-9 and J usage is TRBJ1-4, with D unresolved. Germline loops: CDR1 SEHNR, CDR2 FQNEAQ (reference sequence). The CDR3 totals 15 residues. V gave up 1 base and J gave up 0 bases, with 6 bases separating them. As DNA, the CDR3 is TGTGCCAGCAGCTTAGGCACTACAACTAATGAAAAACTGTTTTTT. This codes for CASSLGTTTNEKLFF.

To note about this clone: The sample holds other DNA sequences that translate to the same CDR3. This chain connects TRBV9 to TRBJ2-2, with 10 bases matching TRBD1. The CDR3 has 15 amino acids. Germline loops: CDR1 SGDLS, CDR2 YYNGEE. Germline trimming cut 0 bases from V and 5 bases from J; bases unmatched to any gene: 1. The CDR3 DNA reads TGTGCCAGCAGCGTAGTGGACAGGGGGACCGGGGAGCTGTTTTTT. This translates into CASSVVDRGTGELFF.

This clone turned up a few times. At the DNA level, this CDR3 is encoded by other sequences in the same sample as well. This chain connects TRBV2 to TRBJ1-2, with a possible D match to TRBD1 (5 bases). The V gene's germline CDR1 is SNHLY and CDR2 FYNNEI. The length of the CDR3 is 12 residues. The V gene lost 4 bases and the J gene lost 3 bases, with 6 bases spanning the gap. Here the CDR3 DNA reads TGTGCCAGCAGTGGGGGGGACTATGGCTACACCTTC. This gives the protein CASSGGDYGYTF.

The J gene is TRBJ2-5, the V gene TRBV5-6; 9 bases fit TRBD1. V gave up 2 bases and J gave up 5 bases; unmatched junction bases: 7. The CDR3 loop spans 15 amino acids. CDR1 is SGHDT and CDR2 is YYEEEE in the germline V gene. The CDR3 loop is CASSFSDRGRETQYF. CDR3 DNA sequence: TGTGCCAGCAGCTTCTCGGACAGGGGTCGGGAGACCCAGTACTTC.

The V call is TRBV7-8, the J call TRBJ2-1, with 7 bases fitting TRBD2. CDR3 length: 19 amino acids. Trimming removed 3 bases from V and 3 bases from J; junction bases left unmatched: 17. In germline, CDR1 is SGHVS, CDR2 FQNEAQ. The CDR3 here is CASSLNVGGDLQFYNEQFF. As DNA, the CDR3 is TGTGCCAGCAGCTTGAATGTGGGGGGGGATCTTCAGTTCTACAATGAGCAGTTCTTC.

The rearrangement uses TRBV10-3 and TRBJ1-1, with D hard to call. Germline values: CDR1 ENHRY, CDR2 SYGVKD. Trimming removed 0 bases from V and 4 bases from J, with 9 bases in between. This CDR3 contains 14 residues. CDR3 loop: CAISESVESTEAFF. CDR3 coding DNA: TGTGCCATCAGTGAGTCTGTGGAGAGCACTGAAGCTTTCTTT.

J is TRBJ2-1 and V is TRBV18; D may be TRBD1 (5 bases). With 3 bases removed from V and 4 bases from J, the gap between germline ends came to 7 bases. Looked up from germline, CDR1 is KGHSH and CDR2 is LQKENI. The CDR3 runs 13 residues. In nucleotides, the CDR3 is TGTGCCAGCTCACCGACAGCGTACAATGAGCAGTTCTTC. Translating gives CASSPTAYNEQFF. Looking up the rest from reference TRBV18 and TRBJ2-1 gives the full variable domain: NAGVMQNPRHLVRRRGQEARLRCSPMKGHSHVYWYRQLPEEGLKFMVYLQKENIIDESGMPKERFSAEFPKEGPSILRIQQVVRGDSAAYFCASSPTAYNEQFFGPGTRLTVL.

CDR3 sequence reads: CASSEAGAYEKLFF. In DNA form, the CDR3 reads TGTGCCAGCAGTGAAGCGGGGGCCTATGAAAAACTGTTTTTT. V is TRBV6-1 and J is TRBJ1-4; D might be TRBD1 (6 bases). V was cut by 0 bases and J by 6 bases, with 8 bases left in between. This CDR3 contains 14 residues. Germline V CDR1 and CDR2: MNHNS, SASEGT.

The chain has TRBV29-1 and TRBJ2-5; 9 bases align to TRBD1. The trim removed 5 bases at V and 4 bases at J, leaving 2 bases unmatched. This CDR3 is 12 amino acids long. Looked up from germline, CDR1 is SQVTM and CDR2 is ANQGSEA. The CDR3 bases are TGCAGCGTTCGGACAGGGGTAGAGACCCAGTACTTC. It specifies CSVRTGVETQYF.

In this sample, this clone turned up once. The J gene is TRBJ2-1, the V gene TRBV5-6, with D perhaps matching TRBD1 (6 bases). Germline V gives CDR1 SGHDT, CDR2 YYEEEE. V lost 3 bases, J lost 0 bases, and 13 bases lay in between. This CDR3 comprises 16 residues. DNA for the CDR3: TGTGCCAGCAGCTCCTTCACAGGGAGCTCCTACAATGAGCAGTTCTTC. Its translation is CASSSFTGSSYNEQFF.

The rearrangement links TRBV27 to TRBJ2-2; 7 bases match TRBD1. Germline assignment: CDR1 MNHEY and CDR2 SMNVEV (reference sequence). Germline trimming cut 6 bases from V and 3 bases from J; bases unmatched to any gene: 10. The CDR3 extends over 16 amino acids. The CDR3 nucleotides are TGTGCCAGCAGGCCCGACAGGGTCAGGTACACCGGGGAGCTGTTTTTT. Translating gives CASRPDRVRYTGELFF.